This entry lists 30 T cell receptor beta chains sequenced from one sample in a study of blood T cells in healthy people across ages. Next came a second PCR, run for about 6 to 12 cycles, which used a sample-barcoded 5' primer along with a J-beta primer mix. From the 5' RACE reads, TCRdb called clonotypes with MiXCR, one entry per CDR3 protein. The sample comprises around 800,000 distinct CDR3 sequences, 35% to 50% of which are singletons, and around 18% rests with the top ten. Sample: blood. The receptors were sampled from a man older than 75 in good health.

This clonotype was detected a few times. The DNA of the CDR3 is TGCAGTGCTAGAGTTAGCGGGAAAGTCTACAATGAGCAGTTCTTC. Its protein is CSARVSGKVYNEQFF. This rearrangement joins TRBV20-1 to TRBJ2-1; 8 bases are a match to TRBD2. V was pared by 1 base and J by 3 bases, with 5 bases of the junction left unmatched. The CDR3 extends over 15 amino acids. In germline, CDR1 is DFQATT, CDR2 SNEGSKA (reference sequence).

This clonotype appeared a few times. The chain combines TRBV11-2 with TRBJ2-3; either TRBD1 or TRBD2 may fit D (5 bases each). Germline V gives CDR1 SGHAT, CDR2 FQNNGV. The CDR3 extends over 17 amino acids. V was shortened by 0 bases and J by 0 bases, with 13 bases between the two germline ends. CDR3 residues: CASSLDLGATSTDTQYF. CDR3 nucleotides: TGTGCCAGCAGCTTAGATCTCGGGGCTACCAGCACAGATACGCAGTATTTT.

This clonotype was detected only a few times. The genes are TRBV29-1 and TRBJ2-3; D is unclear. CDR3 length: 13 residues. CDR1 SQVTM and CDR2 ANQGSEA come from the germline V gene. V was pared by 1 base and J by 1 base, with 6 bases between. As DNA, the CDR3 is TGCAGCGTTGAAGCCGAACGCACAGATACGCAGTATTTT. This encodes CSVEAERTDTQYF.

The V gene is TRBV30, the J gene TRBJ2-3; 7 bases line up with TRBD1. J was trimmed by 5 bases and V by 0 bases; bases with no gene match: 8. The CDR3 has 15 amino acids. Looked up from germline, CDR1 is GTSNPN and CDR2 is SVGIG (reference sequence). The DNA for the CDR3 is TGTGCCTGGAGTGTAGGCAGGGGGTTGCTAGATACGCAGTATTTT. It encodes CAWSVGRGLLDTQYF.

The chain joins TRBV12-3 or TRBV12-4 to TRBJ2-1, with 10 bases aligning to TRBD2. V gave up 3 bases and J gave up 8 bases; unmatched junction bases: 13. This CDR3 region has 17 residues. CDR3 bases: TGTGCCAGCAGTTTGGCGCCCGGACTAGCGGTAGGGTATGAGCAGTTCTTC. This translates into CASSLAPGLAVGYEQFF.

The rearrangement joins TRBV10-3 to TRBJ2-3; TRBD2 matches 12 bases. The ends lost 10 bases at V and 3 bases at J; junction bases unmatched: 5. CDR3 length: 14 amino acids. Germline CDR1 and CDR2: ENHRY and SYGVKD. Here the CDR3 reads CATRLAGETDTQYF. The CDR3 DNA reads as TGTGCCACAAGACTAGCGGGAGAAACAGATACGCAGTATTTT.

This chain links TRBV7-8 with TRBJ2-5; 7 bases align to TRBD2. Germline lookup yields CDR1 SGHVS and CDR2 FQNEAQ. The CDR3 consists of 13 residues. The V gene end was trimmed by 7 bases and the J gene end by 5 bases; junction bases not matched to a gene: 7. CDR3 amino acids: CASTSSGTETQYF. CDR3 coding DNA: TGTGCCAGCACCTCAAGCGGGACGGAGACCCAGTACTTC.

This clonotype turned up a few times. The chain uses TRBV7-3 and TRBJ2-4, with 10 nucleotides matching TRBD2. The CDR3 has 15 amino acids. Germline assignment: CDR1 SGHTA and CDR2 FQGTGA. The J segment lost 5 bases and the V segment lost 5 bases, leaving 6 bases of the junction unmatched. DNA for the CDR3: TGTGCCAGCAGCACCGGGACTAGCGTAGAAAACATTCAGTACTTC. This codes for CASSTGTSVENIQYF.

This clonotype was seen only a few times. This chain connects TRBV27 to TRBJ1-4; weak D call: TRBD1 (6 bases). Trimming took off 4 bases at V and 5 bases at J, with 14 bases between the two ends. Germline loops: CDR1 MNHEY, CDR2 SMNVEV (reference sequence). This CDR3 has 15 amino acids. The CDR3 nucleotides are TGTGCCAGCAGTTCCCGGACAGATCCCAATGAAAAACTGTTTTTT. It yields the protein CASSSRTDPNEKLFF.

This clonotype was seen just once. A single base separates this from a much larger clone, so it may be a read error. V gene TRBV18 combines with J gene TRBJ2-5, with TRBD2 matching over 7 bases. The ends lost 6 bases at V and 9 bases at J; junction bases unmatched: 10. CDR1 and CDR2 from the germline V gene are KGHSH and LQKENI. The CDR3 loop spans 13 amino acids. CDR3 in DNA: TGTGCCAGCTCGCCGATGCGACGGGAGGCCCAGTACTTC. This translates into CASSPMRREAQYF.

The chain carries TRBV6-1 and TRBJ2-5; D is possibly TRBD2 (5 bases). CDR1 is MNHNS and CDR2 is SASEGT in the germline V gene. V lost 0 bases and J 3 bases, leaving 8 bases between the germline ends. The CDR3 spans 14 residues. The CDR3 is CASSEALREETQYF. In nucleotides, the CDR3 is TGTGCCAGCAGTGAAGCCCTGAGGGAAGAGACCCAGTACTTC.

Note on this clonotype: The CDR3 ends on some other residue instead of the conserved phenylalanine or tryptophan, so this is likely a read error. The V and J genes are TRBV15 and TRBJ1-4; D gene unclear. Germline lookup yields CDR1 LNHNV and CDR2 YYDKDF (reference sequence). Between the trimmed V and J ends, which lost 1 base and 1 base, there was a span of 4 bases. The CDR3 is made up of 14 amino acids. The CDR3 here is CATSRGGTNEKLFS. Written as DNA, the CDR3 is TGTGCCACCAGCAGAGGAGGAACTAATGAAAAACTGTTTTCT.

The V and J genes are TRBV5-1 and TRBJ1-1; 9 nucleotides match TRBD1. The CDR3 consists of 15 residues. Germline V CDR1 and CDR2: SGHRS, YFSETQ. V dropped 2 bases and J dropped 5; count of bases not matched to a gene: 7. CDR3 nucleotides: TGCGCCAGCAGCTTACTGGGACAGGGAGGGACTGAAGCTTTCTTT. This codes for CASSLLGQGGTEAFF.

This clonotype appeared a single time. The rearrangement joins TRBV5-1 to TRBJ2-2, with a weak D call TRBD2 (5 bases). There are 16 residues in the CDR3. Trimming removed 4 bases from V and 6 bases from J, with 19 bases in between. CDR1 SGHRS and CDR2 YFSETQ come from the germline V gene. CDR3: CASSRGVNGLSGELFF. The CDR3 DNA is TGCGCCAGCAGCCGGGGAGTAAACGGGCTTTCCGGGGAGCTGTTTTTT.

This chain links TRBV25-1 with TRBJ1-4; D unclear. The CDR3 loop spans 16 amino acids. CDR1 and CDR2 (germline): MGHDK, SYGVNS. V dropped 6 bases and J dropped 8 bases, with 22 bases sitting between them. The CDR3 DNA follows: TGTGCCAGCAGACCCCCAGGAGACTCCGGGCAGGAAAAACTGTTTTTT. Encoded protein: CASRPPGDSGQEKLFF.

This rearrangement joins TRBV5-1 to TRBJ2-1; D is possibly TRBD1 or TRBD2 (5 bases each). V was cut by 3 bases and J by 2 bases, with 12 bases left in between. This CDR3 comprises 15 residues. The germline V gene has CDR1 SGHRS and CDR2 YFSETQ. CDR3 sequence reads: CASSYTGLAYNEQFF. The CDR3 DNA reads TGCGCCAGCAGCTACACGGGGCTGGCCTACAATGAGCAGTTCTTC.

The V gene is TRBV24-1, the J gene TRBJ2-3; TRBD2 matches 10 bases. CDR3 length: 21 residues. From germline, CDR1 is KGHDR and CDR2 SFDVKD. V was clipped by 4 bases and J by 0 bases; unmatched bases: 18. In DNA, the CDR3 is TGTGCCACCAGTGACCCTCCCGCGGGGCTAGCGGGGGAAGCTAGCACAGATACGCAGTATTTT. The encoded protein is CATSDPPAGLAGEASTDTQYF.

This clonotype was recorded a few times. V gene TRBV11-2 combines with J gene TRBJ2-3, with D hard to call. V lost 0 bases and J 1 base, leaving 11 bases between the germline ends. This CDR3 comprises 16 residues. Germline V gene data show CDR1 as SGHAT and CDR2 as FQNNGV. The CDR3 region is CASSLEGRQGTDTQYF. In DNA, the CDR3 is TGTGCCAGCAGCTTAGAAGGTCGGCAAGGCACAGATACGCAGTATTTT.

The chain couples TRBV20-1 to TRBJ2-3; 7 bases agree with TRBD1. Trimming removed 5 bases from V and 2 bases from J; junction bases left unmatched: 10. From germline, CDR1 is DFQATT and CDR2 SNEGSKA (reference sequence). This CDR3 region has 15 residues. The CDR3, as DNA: TGCAGTGCTCCCCTGGACAGGAGCTCCACAGATACGCAGTATTTT. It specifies CSAPLDRSSTDTQYF.

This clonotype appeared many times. The CDR3: CSATQNRGGGSGSPLHF. As DNA, the CDR3 is TGCAGTGCTACCCAGAACAGGGGCGGTGGATCGGGTTCACCCCTCCACTTT. V is TRBV20-1 and J is TRBJ1-6; 7 nucleotides line up with TRBD1. The CDR3 is 17 residues long. The V segment lost 4 bases and the J segment 9 bases; nucleotides outside the gene matches: 18. Germline V lookup: CDR1 DFQATT, CDR2 SNEGSKA (reference sequence).

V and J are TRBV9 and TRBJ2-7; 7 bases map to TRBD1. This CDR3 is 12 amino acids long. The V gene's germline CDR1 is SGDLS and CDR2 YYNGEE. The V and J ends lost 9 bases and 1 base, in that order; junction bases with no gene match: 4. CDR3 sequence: CATHRGSYEQYF. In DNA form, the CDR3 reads TGTGCCACTCACAGGGGATCCTACGAGCAGTACTTC.

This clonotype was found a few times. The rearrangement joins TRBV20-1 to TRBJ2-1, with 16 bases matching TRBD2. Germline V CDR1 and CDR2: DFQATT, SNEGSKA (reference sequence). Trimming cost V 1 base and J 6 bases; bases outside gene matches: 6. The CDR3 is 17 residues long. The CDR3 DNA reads TGCAGTGCTAGAGGGGGACTAGCGGGAGGGCCGGCCAATGAGCAGTTCTTC. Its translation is CSARGGLAGGPANEQFF.

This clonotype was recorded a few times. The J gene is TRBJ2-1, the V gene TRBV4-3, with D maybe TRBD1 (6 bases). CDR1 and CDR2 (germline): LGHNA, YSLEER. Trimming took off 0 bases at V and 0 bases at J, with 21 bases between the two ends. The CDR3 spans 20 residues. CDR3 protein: CASSQDRPGVNDASYNEQFF. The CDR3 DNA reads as TGCGCCAGCAGCCAAGATCGGCCAGGGGTAAATGACGCCTCCTACAATGAGCAGTTCTTC.

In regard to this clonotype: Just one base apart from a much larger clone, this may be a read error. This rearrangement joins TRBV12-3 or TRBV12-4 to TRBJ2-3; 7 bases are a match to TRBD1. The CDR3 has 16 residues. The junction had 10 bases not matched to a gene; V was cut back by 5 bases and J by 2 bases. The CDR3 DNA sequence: TGTGCCAGCAGTCCCCGACAGGGATATGTCACAGATACGCAGTATTTT. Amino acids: CASSPRQGYVTDTQYF.

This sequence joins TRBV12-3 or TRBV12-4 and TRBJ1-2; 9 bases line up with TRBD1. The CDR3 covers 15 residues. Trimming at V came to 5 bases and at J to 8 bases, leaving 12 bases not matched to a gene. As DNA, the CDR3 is TGTGCCAGCAGTGTACGGGACAGGGCTCCGTGGGGCTACACCTTC. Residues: CASSVRDRAPWGYTF.

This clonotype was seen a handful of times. In nucleotides, the CDR3 is TGTGCCAGCAGAGGACTATCCAACGAGCAGTACTTC. Its protein product is CASRGLSNEQYF. The V and J genes are TRBV9 and TRBJ2-7; tentative D call: TRBD2 (6 bases). This CDR3 has 12 residues. The V end was cut by 5 bases, the J end by 5 bases, with 11 bases between. Per the germline V gene, CDR1 is SGDLS and CDR2 is YYNGEE.

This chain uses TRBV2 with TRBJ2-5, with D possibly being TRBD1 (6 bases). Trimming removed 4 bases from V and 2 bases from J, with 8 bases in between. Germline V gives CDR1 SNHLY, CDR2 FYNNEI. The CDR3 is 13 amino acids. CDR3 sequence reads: CASSVDRQETQYF. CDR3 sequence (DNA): TGTGCCAGCAGTGTTGACAGGCAAGAGACCCAGTACTTC.

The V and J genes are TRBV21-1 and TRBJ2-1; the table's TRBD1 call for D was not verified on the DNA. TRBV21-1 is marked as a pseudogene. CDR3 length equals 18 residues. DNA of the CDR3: TGTGCCAGCAGCTTAACGGTCGAAGGGGATCCAACGGCCTATGAGCAGTTCTTC. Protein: CASSLTVEGDPTAYEQFF.

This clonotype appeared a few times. The CDR3 region is CASSSVGGTDTQYF. The DNA of the CDR3 is TGTGCCAGCAGTTCGGTGGGAGGCACAGATACGCAGTATTTT. The chain links TRBV27 to TRBJ2-3, with D possibly being TRBD2 (5 bases). Germline V gene lookup returns CDR1 MNHEY and CDR2 SMNVEV (reference sequence). V was pared by 4 bases and J by 1 base, with 9 bases between. The CDR3 has 14 amino acids.

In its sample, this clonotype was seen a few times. CDR3 protein: CATIKGGSRSTGELFF. The CDR3 bases are TGTGCCACCATCAAGGGGGGCAGTCGATCAACCGGGGAGCTGTTTTTT. The rearrangement joins TRBV12-3 or TRBV12-4 to TRBJ2-2; TRBD1 or TRBD2 may be the D gene (6 bases each). The V end lost 10 bases, the J end lost 5 bases, and 23 bases lay between the germline ends. The CDR3 covers 16 residues.